Listed below are T cell receptor beta chains from one sample, sequenced in a study of graft-versus-host responses after intestinal transplantation. Sequencing used immunoSEQ multiplex PCR; TCRdb keeps in-frame clones, though not all of them. In the table there are about 4,300 clones, approximately 80% of which are singletons. Sequenced material: ileum tissue, taken 9 days after transplant. All receptors derive from a human patient who received an intestinal transplant, so some T cells may come from the graft donor. Both conserved end residues are trimmed from each CDR3. The D gene is left open where the match is weak.

j_call: TRBJ2-3
v_call: TRBV25-1
d_call: TRBD2
cdr3_aa: ASRLAGDEQY

j_call: TRBJ2-2
v_call: TRBV19
d_call: -
cdr3_aa: ASSIHYLPRGLNTGELF

j_call: TRBJ2-1
v_call: TRBV6-1
d_call: -
cdr3_aa: ASRGRATYNEQF

j_call: TRBJ2-1
v_call: TRBV25-1
d_call: -
cdr3_aa: ASSHPEAVNEQF

j_call: TRBJ2-3
v_call: TRBV7-9
d_call: TRBD2
cdr3_aa: ASSLTWTSGGAITDTQY

j_call: TRBJ2-5
v_call: TRBV29-1
d_call: -
cdr3_aa: SVDRASETQY

j_call: TRBJ2-7
v_call: TRBV4-2
d_call: -
cdr3_aa: ASSQIRYSGYFASYEQY

j_call: TRBJ2-1
v_call: TRBV28
d_call: TRBD2
cdr3_aa: ASSFLRAGTRLYNEQF

j_call: TRBJ1-2
v_call: TRBV7-8
d_call: -
cdr3_aa: ASSRVKGEGDGYT

j_call: TRBJ2-3
v_call: TRBV5-5
d_call: -
cdr3_aa: ASSLSSGFISTDTQY

j_call: TRBJ2-2
v_call: TRBV19
d_call: TRBD1
cdr3_aa: ASSGQGANTGELF

j_call: TRBJ2-5
v_call: TRBV12-5
d_call: TRBD1
cdr3_aa: ASGNDRGGETQY

j_call: TRBJ1-1
v_call: TRBV27
d_call: -
cdr3_aa: ASSQTWPVGGYTEAF

j_call: TRBJ2-7
v_call: TRBV5-5
d_call: -
cdr3_aa: ASSPGTPSSYEQY

j_call: TRBJ2-1
v_call: TRBV9
d_call: TRBD2
cdr3_aa: ASSVGSSGGYNEQF

j_call: TRBJ2-4
v_call: TRBV5-6
d_call: TRBD2
cdr3_aa: ASSLGVLAGAAVKNIQY

j_call: TRBJ1-1
v_call: TRBV23-1
d_call: -
cdr3_aa: ASSQFRVGTEAF

j_call: TRBJ2-3
v_call: TRBV25-1
d_call: TRBD2
cdr3_aa: ASSASGRTDTQY

j_call: TRBJ2-7
v_call: TRBV10-2
d_call: -
cdr3_aa: ASSEVSGPSYEQY

j_call: TRBJ2-3
v_call: TRBV27
d_call: TRBD2
cdr3_aa: ASICSPGLAETDTQY

j_call: TRBJ2-5
v_call: TRBV25-1
d_call: -
cdr3_aa: AVRGGAVETQY

j_call: TRBJ1-5
v_call: TRBV10-3
d_call: -
cdr3_aa: AISGHSNQPQH

j_call: TRBJ1-1
v_call: TRBV27
d_call: -
cdr3_aa: ASSLDGEWMNTEAF

j_call: TRBJ2-2
v_call: TRBV27
d_call: -
cdr3_aa: ASSLSSTGELF

j_call: TRBJ1-4
v_call: TRBV5-1
d_call: TRBD1
cdr3_aa: ASSLVIGQGEKLF

j_call: TRBJ2-7
v_call: TRBV6-6
d_call: -
cdr3_aa: ASSYQSNYYEQY

j_call: TRBJ1-2
v_call: TRBV5-4
d_call: -
cdr3_aa: ASSLVQEANYGYT

j_call: TRBJ2-1
v_call: TRBV18
d_call: TRBD1
cdr3_aa: ASSPGQGVRNEQF

j_call: TRBJ2-3
v_call: TRBV10-3
d_call: TRBD2
cdr3_aa: AISESRSGGGTDTQY

j_call: TRBJ2-1
v_call: TRBV2
d_call: TRBD2
cdr3_aa: ASSERTSGVTYNEQF

j_call: TRBJ2-6
v_call: TRBV6-7
d_call: -
cdr3_aa: ASSYVHSGANVLT

j_call: TRBJ1-1
v_call: TRBV29-1
d_call: TRBD1
cdr3_aa: SVEGTGYFF

j_call: TRBJ1-1
v_call: TRBV28
d_call: -
cdr3_aa: ASSLEVNTEAF

j_call: TRBJ1-4
v_call: TRBV2
d_call: TRBD1
cdr3_aa: ASSKDRGREKLF

j_call: TRBJ2-4
v_call: TRBV30
d_call: -
cdr3_aa: AWSVRHRVANIQY

j_call: TRBJ1-5
v_call: TRBV4-1
d_call: -
cdr3_aa: ASSQAGQRGQPQH

j_call: TRBJ1-1
v_call: TRBV29-1
d_call: -
cdr3_aa: SVEVASIGPEAF

j_call: TRBJ2-7
v_call: TRBV25-1
d_call: -
cdr3_aa: ASSVDWTGPYEQY

j_call: TRBJ1-2
v_call: TRBV6-5
d_call: TRBD1
cdr3_aa: ASSYDRAGGTYGYT

j_call: TRBJ1-5
v_call: TRBV11-2
d_call: -
cdr3_aa: ASSLKGGGGQPQH

j_call: TRBJ2-1
v_call: TRBV5-1
d_call: TRBD2
cdr3_aa: ASSLLAGNNEQF

j_call: TRBJ2-7
v_call: TRBV6-6
d_call: -
cdr3_aa: ASSFLVGSYEQY

j_call: TRBJ2-7
v_call: TRBV7-9
d_call: -
cdr3_aa: ASSLESNEQY

j_call: TRBJ2-7
v_call: TRBV6-5
d_call: TRBD1
cdr3_aa: ASSMTGGLYEQY

j_call: TRBJ1-5
v_call: TRBV28
d_call: -
cdr3_aa: ASSGDRSQPQH

j_call: TRBJ1-2
v_call: TRBV6-1
d_call: -
cdr3_aa: ASSGGGGGLANYGYT

j_call: TRBJ2-7
v_call: TRBV25-1
d_call: -
cdr3_aa: ASVSGAGNEQY

j_call: TRBJ1-5
v_call: TRBV11-2
d_call: TRBD1
cdr3_aa: ASSLGGQGASQPQH

j_call: TRBJ2-7
v_call: TRBV2
d_call: -
cdr3_aa: ASRNLYEQY

j_call: TRBJ1-5
v_call: TRBV10-2
d_call: -
cdr3_aa: ATGGRRQPQH

j_call: TRBJ2-2
v_call: TRBV7-2
d_call: -
cdr3_aa: AMLRGGRTGELF

j_call: TRBJ1-4
v_call: TRBV5-5
d_call: -
cdr3_aa: ASSRRGGKTNEKLF

j_call: TRBJ2-1
v_call: TRBV12-5
d_call: TRBD2
cdr3_aa: ASGFSGDNEQF

j_call: TRBJ1-1
v_call: TRBV19
d_call: -
cdr3_aa: ASAERPNTEAF

j_call: TRBJ2-7
v_call: TRBV19
d_call: -
cdr3_aa: ASSISNRAGGEQY